The present T cell receptor (beta chain) was sequenced within a study of siplizumab effects on memory and regulatory T cells. Study details: The pairing of mixed lymphocyte reactions set siplizumab at 1 ug/mL against the absence of drug.

Cocultured for roughly 6 days at 37°C were the mixed lymphocyte reaction cells. Each sample contributed approximately 96,000 TCR templates to the assay. The assay was immunoSEQ multiplex PCR, and TCRdb's table has in-frame clones only and misses some. The sample lists fewer than 20,000 clones; 45% to 60% were seen once. Germline V CDR1 and CDR2: LGHNA, YNFKEQ. The CDR3 extends over 14 amino acids. After removal of 4 bases from V and 3 bases from J, the junction contained 1 base not matched to a gene. On this clone: No antigen is known for it.

Input material: CFSE-low (dividing) CD4+ T cells sorted from an allogeneic mixed lymphocyte reaction. This clonotype was obtained from a human donor in good health; the cells came from an allogeneic mixed lymphocyte reaction. V gene TRBV4-2 combines with J gene TRBJ1-1, with TRBD1 identical over 11 bases. The CDR3 reads CASSLDRGHTEAFF. CDR3 DNA sequence: TGTGCCAGCAGCCTGGACAGGGGGCACACTGAAGCTTTCTTT.